This entry is about one T cell receptor (beta chain). The antigen is undetermined. Only in-frame clones appear in the TCRdb table, and some are missing; sequencing was by immunoSEQ multiplex PCR. Of about 19,000 clones in the sample, about 90% were seen once. The entry originates in a study of T cells in localized non-small cell lung cancer. Findings and limits, study-wide: In adjacent lung appeared a median around 55 of the top 100 tumor clones. Only one tumor region was sequenced, so heterogeneity remains possible.

CDR3 size: 19 residues. Germline lookup yields CDR1 MNHEY and CDR2 SMNVEV (reference sequence). V lost 6 bases, J lost 0 bases, and 25 bases lay in between. The sample here was peripheral blood, taken before any cancer treatment. The chain carries TRBV27 and TRBJ2-3; possible D gene TRBD2, 6 bases. This clonotype was obtained from a male donor aged 60 or older with stage I squamous cell lung carcinoma. In nucleotides, the CDR3 is TGTGCCAGCAGCTCCCTGGGCCTGGGAGGACCGCGAAGCACAGATACGCAGTATTTT. Amino acids: CASSSLGLGGPRSTDTQYF.